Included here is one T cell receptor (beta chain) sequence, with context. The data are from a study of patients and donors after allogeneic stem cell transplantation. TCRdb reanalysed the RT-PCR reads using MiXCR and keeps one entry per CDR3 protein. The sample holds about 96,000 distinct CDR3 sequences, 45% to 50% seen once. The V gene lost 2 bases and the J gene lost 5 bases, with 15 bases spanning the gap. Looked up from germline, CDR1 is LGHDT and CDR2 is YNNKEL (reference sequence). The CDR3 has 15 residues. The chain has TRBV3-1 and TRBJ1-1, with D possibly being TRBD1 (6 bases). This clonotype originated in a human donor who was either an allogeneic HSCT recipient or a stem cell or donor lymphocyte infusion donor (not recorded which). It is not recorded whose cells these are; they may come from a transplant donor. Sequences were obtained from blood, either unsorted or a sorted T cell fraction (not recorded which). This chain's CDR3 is CASSQISRGGTEAFF. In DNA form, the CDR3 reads TGTGCCAGCAGCCAAATAAGCAGGGGAGGTACTGAAGCTTTCTTT. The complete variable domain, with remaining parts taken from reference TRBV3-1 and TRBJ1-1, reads DTAVSQTPKYLVTQMGNDKSIKCEQNLGHDTMYWYKQDSKKFLKIMFSYNNKELIINETVPNRFSPKSPDKAHLNLHINSLELGDSAVYFCASSQISRGGTEAFFGQGTRLTVV.